In its sample, the clone carrying this T cell receptor (beta chain) was seen many times. What it recognizes is unknown. This entry is derived from a study of CD8 T cells in ankylosing spondylitis. The CDR3 runs 15 residues. CDR1 LNHDA and CDR2 SQIVND come from the germline V gene (reference sequence). V shed 6 bases and J shed 3 bases, with 14 bases lying between them. TCRdb passed the 5' RACE reads through MiXCR, listing each CDR3 protein once. The table includes 36,000 or so distinct CDR3 sequences, about 5.5% detected once. Study-level points and caveats: Some of these motif variants have turned up before, in reports on reactive arthritis synovial fluid and blood. Significant enrichment of disease-linked clones was reported in matched ankylosing spondylitis synovial fluid. Those disease-linked clones were CD8+; they were also relatively rare in peripheral blood.

The clonotype comes from a male donor with ankylosing spondylitis or in good health (not recorded which). Material for sequencing was blood, either unsorted or a sorted T cell fraction (not recorded which). The chain carries TRBV19 and TRBJ1-4; D might be TRBD1 (5 bases). The CDR3 loop reads CASSSGGVSNEKLFF. The CDR3 bases are TGTGCCAGTAGCTCCGGGGGGGTATCTAATGAAAAACTGTTTTTT. Filled out from reference TRBV19 and TRBJ1-4, the complete variable domain reads DGGITQSPKYLFRKEGQNVTLSCEQNLNHDAMYWYRQDPGQGLRLIYYSQIVNDFQKGDIAEGYSVSREKKESFPLTVTSAQKNPTAFYLCASSSGGVSNEKLFFGSGTQLSVL.